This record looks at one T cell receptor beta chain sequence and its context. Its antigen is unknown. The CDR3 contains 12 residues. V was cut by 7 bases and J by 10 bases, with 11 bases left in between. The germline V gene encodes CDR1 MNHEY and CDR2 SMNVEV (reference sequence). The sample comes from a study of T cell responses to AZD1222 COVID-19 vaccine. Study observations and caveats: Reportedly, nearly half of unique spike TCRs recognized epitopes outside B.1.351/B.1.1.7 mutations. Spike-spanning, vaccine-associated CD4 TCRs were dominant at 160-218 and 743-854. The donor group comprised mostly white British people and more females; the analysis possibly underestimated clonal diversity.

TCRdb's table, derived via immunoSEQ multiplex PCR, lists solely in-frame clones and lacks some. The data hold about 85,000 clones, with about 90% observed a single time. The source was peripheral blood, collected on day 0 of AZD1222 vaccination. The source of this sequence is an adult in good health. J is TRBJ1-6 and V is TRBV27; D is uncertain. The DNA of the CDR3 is TGTGCCAGCAAAAACACGGTCTCACCCCTCCACTTT. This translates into CASKNTVSPLHF.